The T cell receptor beta chain described here comes from a study of beta chain features in type 1 diabetes (dated by TCRdb to 2016 to 2019). Broadly, across the study: Mean age, gender distribution, total cell number and subset yield were not different between patients and healthy donors. Regulatory and stem cell-like memory subsets were isolated from only 8 patients and roughly 8 healthy donors, whereas naive and central memory subsets came from all 30 or so donors. The study compared TCRB repertoires of sorted circulating CD4+ T cell subsets between recently diagnosed type 1 diabetes patients and matched healthy donors. Across all samples, some 100,000,000 sorted cells were examined, and cell number per subset correlated strongly with RNA yield.

From each donor, a single peripheral blood sample of about 100 mL on average was drawn into heparinised tubes. Naive, central memory, regulatory and stem cell-like memory CD4+ T cells were sorted on a BD FACSAria II using a panel including CD45RO, CCR7, CD25, CD127, CD95 and CD27. Every sorted population had a purity above 95%. PBMCs were separated immediately by Lymphoprep density gradient centrifugation and were stained directly, without being cultured. So that batch effects would be minimized, each experiment stained and sorted samples in pairs, pairing one healthy donor with one patient. The entire amount of isolated RNA was reverse transcribed using the High Capacity cDNA Reverse Transcription Kit, so the sequenced TCRB transcripts were expressed ones. Deep immunoSEQ sequencing was performed on naive, central memory and regulatory T cell samples, with an average of about 3.6 million total reads per sample. Sorted cells were lysed in RLT buffer and RNA was extracted with DNase-treated RNeasy Micro or Mini kits, depending on cell number. To prevent cross-contamination, each cell subset was processed individually, whereas patient and healthy donor samples were processed jointly. TCRB sequences were amplified from cDNA with the immunoSEQ multiplex PCR, producing 87-bp fragments spanning the CDR3 region. Sequencing of the amplicons was done on the Illumina HiSeq platform. The authors processed their data as follows. PCR bias was corrected computationally using synthetic template baselines, and reads within Hamming distance 2 were collapsed, with unmergeable singletons discarded. Reads were aligned against IMGT so that V, D and J genes, CDR3 length and insertions or deletions at six rearrangement sites could be assigned. Clonotype counts were normalized to sorted cell number within each subset before computing true diversity and Gini coefficients with the tcR R package. The overlap coefficient, calculated on TCRB nucleotide sequences, was used to quantify repertoire sharing. Not all clones reach the TCRdb copy of this immuneACCESS table, which keeps in-frame sequences only. Checked studies attribute under half of the gap to unresolved V genes and leave the rest unexplained. V and J calls plus clone size are reproduced from that table; the DNA served to infer D and trimming. The sample contains roughly 300,000 clones, around 7.6% of them found a single time. Of the sample, around 0.44% is held by the ten largest clones.

The full study reports these points: Because cDNA rather than genomic DNA was sequenced, highly expressing activated cells could have been over-represented, although no difference in activation and CD3 levels was found between groups. Type 1 diabetes patients showed a moderate but significant shortening of TCRB CDR3 length in all four CD4+ subsets. HLA sub-analyses involved small numbers of individuals, so any influence of HLA type on TCRB rearrangement remained unresolved. PCR might favor shorter templates, but patient and control samples were amplified and corrected together, so any skew would affect both groups equally. The naive, central memory and regulatory TCRB repertoires appeared to resemble one another more closely among patients than among healthy donors. At VDJ recombination sites, type 1 diabetes patients had fewer insertions and more deleted nucleotides, which implies abnormalities in thymic rearrangement.

This clone was picked up a small number of times. The antigen it binds to is not known. Per-nucleotide qualities are absent, and no much larger clonotype sits a single base away. The same CDR3 also results from other DNA sequences found in this sample. Input material: central memory CD4+ T cells from blood. This TCR came from a woman aged 18-29 years in good health.

In nucleotides, the sequence is TGTGCCAGCTCACCGGGCAGTGAAAAACTGTTTTTT. Its protein is CASSPGSEKLFF. This chain joins TRBV18 to TRBJ1-4; the D gene lacks a confident call. Cut back by 3 bases and 7 bases, the V and J ends lie 6 bases apart. The germline V gene sets CDR1 to KGHSH and CDR2 to LQKENI. The CDR3 measures 12 amino acids from cysteine to phenylalanine. Just the 36-base CDR3 DNA is kept, in frame starting at base 1.